Listed below are T cell receptor beta chains from one sample, sequenced in a study of shared clonotypes between healthy human individuals. The data were produced by immunoSEQ multiplex PCR, yet TCRdb's version contains in-frame clones alone and is incomplete. The sample includes roughly 700,000 clones, approximately 74% of them seen just once. The sample taken for sequencing was memory CD4+ T cells sorted from blood. The receptors were sampled from a woman in her twenties or thirties in good health. CDR3s include the opening cysteine and the closing phenylalanine or tryptophan. Fields, in order: D gene, V gene, CDR3 length, J gene, CDR3 protein. The D gene is left open where the match is weak.

>-|TRBV5-1|14|TRBJ1-5
CASSLGSPGQPQHF
>-|TRBV19|17|TRBJ2-1
CASSIDQRQWLGSEQFF
>-|TRBV29-1|14|TRBJ1-5
CSVTEAGLDQPQHF
>-|TRBV30|13|TRBJ2-7
CAWSRDEPYEQYF
>-|TRBV27|15|-
CASSSSTRGPYEQYF
>TRBD1|TRBV5-6|14|TRBJ1-2
CASSSTDRDYGYTF
>TRBD2|TRBV25-1|13|TRBJ2-1
CASSVREGNEQFF
>TRBD2|TRBV7-2|16|TRBJ2-7
CASSLGVSGRAYEQYF
>-|TRBV11-1|12|TRBJ2-2
CASSLGYGELFF
>-|TRBV15|15|TRBJ2-7
CATSYMQGARFEQYF
>TRBD1|TRBV6-1|14|TRBJ1-2
CASMRGQELYGYTF
>TRBD1|TRBV5-1|15|TRBJ1-1
CASSLGDRDLLEAFF
>-|TRBV5-1|13|TRBJ2-5
CASSVLPQETQYF
>-|TRBV15|14|TRBJ2-7
CATSRDTGPYEQYF
>TRBD1|TRBV28|16|TRBJ2-2
CASSRQGATTTGELFF
>TRBD2|TRBV9|19|TRBJ2-2
CASSEPPISGRLESGELFF
>TRBD2|TRBV27|17|TRBJ2-7
CASSFARTSGRIYEQYF
>TRBD1|TRBV28|19|TRBJ1-1
CASSPPRQGRTGMNTEAFF
>-|TRBV5-5|16|TRBJ1-2
CASSLDESGSSYGYTF
>-|TRBV7-9|10|TRBJ1-3
CASSLQGLNF
>TRBD1|TRBV10-2|14|TRBJ2-7
CASRDEQGAYEQYF
>-|TRBV7-6|15|TRBJ1-1
CASSLAPGMNTEAFF
>-|TRBV18|13|TRBJ2-1
CASSPPGDNEQFF
>TRBD2|TRBV5-1|18|TRBJ2-3
CASSRGLAGGLRTDTQYF
>TRBD2|TRBV6-6|16|TRBJ2-1
CASSYRERGGYNEQFF
>TRBD1|TRBV10-2|15|TRBJ1-1
CASGDPSTGPPGAFF
>TRBD2|TRBV5-8|15|TRBJ2-7
CASSRGLAGAYEQYF
>-|TRBV2|15|TRBJ2-2
CASRAEGRYTGELFF
>TRBD1|TRBV18|16|TRBJ1-5
CASSPPTGGLYQPQHF
>TRBD2|TRBV5-4|15|TRBJ2-1
CASSVGLESYNEQFF
>-|TRBV10-1|14|TRBJ2-7
CASSDSAAPYEQYF
>-|TRBV18|15|TRBJ1-1
CASSRIEGSNTEAFF
>TRBD1|TRBV19|15|TRBJ2-3
CASSRDRGYTDTQYF
>-|TRBV5-1|15|TRBJ2-7
CASSLGWTLGYEQYF
>-|TRBV11-1|11|TRBJ2-1
CASSRNNEQFF
>-|TRBV7-3|15|TRBJ1-1
CASSLGSGTNTEAFF
>-|TRBV18|12|TRBJ1-1
CASSPRLTEAFF
>-|TRBV25-1|14|TRBJ1-1
CASSESGLSTQAFF
>TRBD1|TRBV2|14|TRBJ2-3
CATQGGLITDTQYF
>TRBD1|TRBV7-9|16|TRBJ1-5
CASSSTGAGWGQPQHF
>-|TRBV20-1|10|TRBJ2-5
CSAGAGTQYF
>-|TRBV5-1|13|TRBJ2-2
CASSSIEAGELFF
>-|TRBV7-9|16|TRBJ1-2
CASSSPATGRDYGYTF
>TRBD2|TRBV7-3|16|TRBJ2-3
CASSLGSGGDTDTQYF
>TRBD2|TRBV7-2|16|TRBJ2-5
CASSRRLAGGKETQYF
>-|TRBV20-1|11|TRBJ1-1
CSASGRTEAFF
>TRBD1|TRBV30|12|TRBJ1-2
CAWGQGHYGYTF
>-|TRBV29-1|14|TRBJ2-7
CSVTTGTSAYEQYF
>TRBD1|TRBV9|15|TRBJ2-7
CASSAGQGSSYEQYF
>-|TRBV20-1|11|TRBJ2-3
CSASWAGTQYF
>TRBD2|TRBV9|15|TRBJ2-2
CASSLRLAPTGELFF
>TRBD2|TRBV5-1|15|TRBJ2-7
CASSFASGEGGEQYF
>TRBD2|TRBV9|18|TRBJ2-2
CASSVDISGEFNTGELFF
>TRBD1|TRBV7-2|15|TRBJ2-7
CASSLGGTGNYEQYF
>-|TRBV7-2|14|TRBJ2-7
CASSPFTSAGEQYF
>-|TRBV2|13|TRBJ2-7
CASSMVRVGEQYF
>TRBD1|TRBV19|14|TRBJ2-7
CASSPRTGSNEQYF
>-|TRBV27|13|TRBJ1-1
CASSPFLNTEAFF